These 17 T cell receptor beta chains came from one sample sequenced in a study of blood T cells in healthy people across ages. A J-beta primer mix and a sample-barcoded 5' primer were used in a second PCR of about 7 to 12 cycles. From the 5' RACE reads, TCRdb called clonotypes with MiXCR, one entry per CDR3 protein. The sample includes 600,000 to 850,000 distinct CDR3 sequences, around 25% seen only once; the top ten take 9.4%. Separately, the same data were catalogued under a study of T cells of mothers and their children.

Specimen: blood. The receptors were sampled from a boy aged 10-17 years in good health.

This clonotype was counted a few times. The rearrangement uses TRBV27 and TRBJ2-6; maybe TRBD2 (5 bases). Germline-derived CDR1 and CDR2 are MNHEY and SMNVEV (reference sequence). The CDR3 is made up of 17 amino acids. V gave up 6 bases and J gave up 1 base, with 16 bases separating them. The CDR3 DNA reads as TGTGCCAGCAGCCCGGGGTGGCAGTTATCTGGGGCCAACGTCCTGACTTTC. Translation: CASSPGWQLSGANVLTF.

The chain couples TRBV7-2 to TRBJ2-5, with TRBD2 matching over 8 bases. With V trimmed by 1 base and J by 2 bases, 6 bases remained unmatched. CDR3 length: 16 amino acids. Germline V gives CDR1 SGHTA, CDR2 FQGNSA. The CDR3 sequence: CASSLVTGGPQETQYF. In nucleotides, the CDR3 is TGTGCCAGCAGCTTAGTTACGGGGGGGCCGCAAGAGACCCAGTACTTC.

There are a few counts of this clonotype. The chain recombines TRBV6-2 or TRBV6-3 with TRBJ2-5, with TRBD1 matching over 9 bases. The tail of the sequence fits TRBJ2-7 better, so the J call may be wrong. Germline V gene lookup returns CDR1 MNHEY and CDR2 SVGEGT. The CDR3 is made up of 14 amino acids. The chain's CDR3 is CASSTWTGVYEQYF. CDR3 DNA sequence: TGTGCCAGCAGTACCTGGACAGGGGTCTACGAGCAGTACTTC.

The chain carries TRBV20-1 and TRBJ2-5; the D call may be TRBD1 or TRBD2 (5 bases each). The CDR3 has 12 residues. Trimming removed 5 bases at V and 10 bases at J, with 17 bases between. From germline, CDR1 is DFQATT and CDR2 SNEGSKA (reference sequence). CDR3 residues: CSAPDGAPDQYF. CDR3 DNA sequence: TGCAGTGCTCCGGACGGGGCCCCAGACCAGTACTTC.

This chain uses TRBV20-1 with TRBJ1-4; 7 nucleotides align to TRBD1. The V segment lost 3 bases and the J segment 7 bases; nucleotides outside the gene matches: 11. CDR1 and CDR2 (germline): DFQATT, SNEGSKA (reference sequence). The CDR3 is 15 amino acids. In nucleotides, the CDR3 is TGCAGTGCTAGTGTCCCCGGGACAGTAACTGAAAAACTGTTTTTT. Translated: CSASVPGTVTEKLFF.

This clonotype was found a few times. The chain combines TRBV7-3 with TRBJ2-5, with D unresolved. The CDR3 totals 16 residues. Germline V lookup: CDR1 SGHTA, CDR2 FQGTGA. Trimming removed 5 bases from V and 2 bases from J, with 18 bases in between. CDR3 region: CASSPDGFGNQETQYF. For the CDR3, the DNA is TGTGCCAGCAGCCCGGACGGTTTTGGAAATCAAGAGACCCAGTACTTC.

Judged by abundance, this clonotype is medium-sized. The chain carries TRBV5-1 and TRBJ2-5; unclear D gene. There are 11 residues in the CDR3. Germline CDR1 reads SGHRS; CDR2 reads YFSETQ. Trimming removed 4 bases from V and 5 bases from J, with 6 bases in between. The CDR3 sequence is CASSEWETQYF. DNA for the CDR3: TGCGCCAGCAGCGAGTGGGAGACCCAGTACTTC.

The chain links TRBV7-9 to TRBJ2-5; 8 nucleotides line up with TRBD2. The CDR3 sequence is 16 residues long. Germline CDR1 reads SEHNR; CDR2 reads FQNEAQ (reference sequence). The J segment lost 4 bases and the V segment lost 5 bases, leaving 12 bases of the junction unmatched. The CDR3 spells CASSGILTSEGETQYF. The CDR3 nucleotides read TGTGCCAGCAGCGGGATCCTGACTAGCGAGGGAGAGACCCAGTACTTC.

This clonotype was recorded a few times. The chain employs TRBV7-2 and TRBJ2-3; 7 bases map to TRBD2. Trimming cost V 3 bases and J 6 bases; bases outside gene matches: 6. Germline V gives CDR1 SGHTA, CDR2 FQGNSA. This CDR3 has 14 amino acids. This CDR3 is CASSFRGSSDTQYF. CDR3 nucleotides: TGTGCCAGCAGCTTTCGCGGGAGCTCCGATACGCAGTATTTT. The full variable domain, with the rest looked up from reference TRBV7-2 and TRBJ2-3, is GAGVSQSPSNKVTEKGKDVELRCDPISGHTALYWYRQSLGQGLEFLIYFQGNSAPDKSGLPSDRFSAERTGGSVSTLTIQRTQQEDSAVYLCASSFRGSSDTQYFGPGTRLTVL.

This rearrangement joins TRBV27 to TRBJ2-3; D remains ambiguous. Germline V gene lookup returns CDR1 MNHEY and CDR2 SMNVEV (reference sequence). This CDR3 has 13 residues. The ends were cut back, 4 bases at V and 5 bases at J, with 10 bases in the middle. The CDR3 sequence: CASSSFPGDTQYF. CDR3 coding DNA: TGTGCCAGCAGTTCTTTCCCGGGAGATACGCAGTATTTT.

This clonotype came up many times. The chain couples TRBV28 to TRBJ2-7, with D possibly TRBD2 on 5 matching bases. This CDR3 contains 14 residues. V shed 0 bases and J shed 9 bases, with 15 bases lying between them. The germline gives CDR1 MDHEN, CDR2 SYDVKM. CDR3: CASSLWASYYWQYF. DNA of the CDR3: TGTGCCAGCAGTTTATGGGCTAGCTATTACTGGCAGTACTTC.

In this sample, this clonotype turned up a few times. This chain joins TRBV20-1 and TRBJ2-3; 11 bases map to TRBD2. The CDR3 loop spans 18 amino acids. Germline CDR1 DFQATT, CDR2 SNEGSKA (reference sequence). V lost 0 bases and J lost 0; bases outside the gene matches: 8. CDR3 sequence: CSARDRASGGPSTDTQYF. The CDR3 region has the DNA TGCAGTGCTAGAGATCGTGCTAGCGGGGGGCCCAGCACAGATACGCAGTATTTT.

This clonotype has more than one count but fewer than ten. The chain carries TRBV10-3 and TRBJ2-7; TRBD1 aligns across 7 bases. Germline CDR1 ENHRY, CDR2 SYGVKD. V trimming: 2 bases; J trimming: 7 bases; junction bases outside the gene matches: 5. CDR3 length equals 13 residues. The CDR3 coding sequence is TGTGCCATCAGTGAGGGACAGGAGGATGAGCAGTACTTC. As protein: CAISEGQEDEQYF.

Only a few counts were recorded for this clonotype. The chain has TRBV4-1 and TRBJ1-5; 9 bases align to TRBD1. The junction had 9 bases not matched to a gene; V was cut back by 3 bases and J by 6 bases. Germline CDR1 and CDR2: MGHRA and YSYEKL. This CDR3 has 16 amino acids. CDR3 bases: TGCGCCAGCAGCCAGGTTACGGGACAGGGAAGTCAGCCCCAGCATTTT. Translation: CASSQVTGQGSQPQHF.

CDR3: CASSRSRTGGFGGYTF. CDR3 in DNA: TGTGCCAGCAGCCGGTCGCGGACAGGGGGATTCGGTGGCTACACCTTC. The rearrangement links TRBV7-2 to TRBJ1-2; 10 bases map to TRBD1. CDR3 length: 16 residues. V lost 5 bases, J lost 7 bases, and 13 bases stayed unmatched. Germline V gives CDR1 SGHTA, CDR2 FQGNSA.

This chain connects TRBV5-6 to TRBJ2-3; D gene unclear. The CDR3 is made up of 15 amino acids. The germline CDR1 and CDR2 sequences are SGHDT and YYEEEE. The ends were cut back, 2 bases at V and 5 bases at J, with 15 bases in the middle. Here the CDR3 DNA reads TGTGCCAGCAGCTTAGAACTCCGTTCCAAAGATACGCAGTATTTT. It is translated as CASSLELRSKDTQYF.

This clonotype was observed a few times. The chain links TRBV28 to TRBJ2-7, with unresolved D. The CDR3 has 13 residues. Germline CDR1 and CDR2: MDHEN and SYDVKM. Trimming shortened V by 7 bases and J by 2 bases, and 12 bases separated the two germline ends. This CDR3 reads CASTIDEAYEQYF. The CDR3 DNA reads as TGTGCCAGCACCATAGATGAGGCCTACGAGCAGTACTTC.